This T cell receptor beta chain is drawn from a study of T-cell memory formation after mild COVID-19. The study, taken as a whole, reports: Day 15 to 85 contractors were CD4/CD8 balanced; later expanders leaned CD4+. In pre-infection memory, a portion of responding clones appeared, which suggested that cross-reactive memory joined.

Comment on this clonotype: Its cognate antigen is unknown.

TCRdb ran MiXCR on the 5' RACE reads and lists one entry per CDR3 protein. The sample shows about 470,000 distinct CDR3 sequences, 15% to 20% of them seen only once. From germline, CDR1 is GTSNPN and CDR2 SVGIG (reference sequence). The CDR3 is made up of 16 amino acids. Unmatched junction bases numbered 8, after V lost 2 bases and J lost 0 bases. The TCR originated in an adult woman who had mild COVID-19 (a few samples of this study predate the infection). Cell type and time point are not known. The sample comprised PBMCs or a T cell subset sorted from them (not recorded which). The chain carries TRBV30 and TRBJ2-3; 7 bases match TRBD2. CDR3 bases: TGTGCCTGGAGTCCATCCCCCGGGGGGAGCACAGATACGCAGTATTTT. It encodes CAWSPSPGGSTDTQYF. Full variable domain (remainder filled in from reference TRBV30 and TRBJ2-3): SQTIHQWPATLVQPVGSPLSLECTVEGTSNPNLYWYRQAAGRGLQLLFYSVGIGQISSEVPQNLSASRPQDRQFILSSKKLLLSDSGFYLCAWSPSPGGSTDTQYFGPGTRLTVL.